This T cell receptor (beta chain) was sequenced during a study of OX40 agonist ivuxolimab in advanced cancers. Repertoires were generated with immunoSEQ multiplex PCR, while TCRdb's copy carries only in-frame clones and drops some. The data contain 55,000 to 80,000 clones, 87% of them seen just once; the ten biggest clones take up approximately 1.3%. From germline, CDR1 is SGHVS and CDR2 FQNEAQ. After removal of 2 bases from V and 8 bases from J, the junction contained 17 bases not matched to a gene. CDR3 length: 18 amino acids. Autoimmune disease history or systemic immunosuppression barred patients.

The input for sequencing was CD4+ or CD8+ T cells sorted from blood, taken in a trial of the OX40 agonist ivuxolimab. The V and J genes are TRBV7-8 and TRBJ2-3; TRBD2 agrees at 9 bases. This clonotype originated in an adult with an advanced solid tumor such as melanoma, head and neck, liver or kidney cancer. CDR3 protein: CASSLNAGPGSGGGTQYF. The CDR3 nucleotides are TGTGCCAGCAGCTTAAACGCCGGGCCGGGTAGCGGGGGAGGTACGCAGTATTTT.